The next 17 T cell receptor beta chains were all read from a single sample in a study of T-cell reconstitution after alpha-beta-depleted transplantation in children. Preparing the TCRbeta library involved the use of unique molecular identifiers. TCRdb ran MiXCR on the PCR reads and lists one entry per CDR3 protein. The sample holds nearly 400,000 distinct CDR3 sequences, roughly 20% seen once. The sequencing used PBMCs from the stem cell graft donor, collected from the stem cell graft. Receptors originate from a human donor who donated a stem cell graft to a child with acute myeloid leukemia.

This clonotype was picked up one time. The CDR3 loop reads CATALGSGDQETQYF. The CDR3 DNA reads TGTGCCACCGCGCTTGGGAGCGGGGACCAAGAGACCCAGTACTTC. The genes are TRBV24-1 and TRBJ2-5; 7 nucleotides line up with TRBD2. J lost 0 bases, V lost 9 bases, and 9 bases had no gene match. From germline, CDR1 is KGHDR and CDR2 SFDVKD. CDR3 length: 15 residues.

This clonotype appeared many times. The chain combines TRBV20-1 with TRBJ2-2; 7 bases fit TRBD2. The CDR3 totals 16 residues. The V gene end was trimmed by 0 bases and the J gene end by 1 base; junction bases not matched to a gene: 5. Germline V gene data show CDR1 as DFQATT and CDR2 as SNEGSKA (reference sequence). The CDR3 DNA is TGCAGTGCTAGAGATTTGGCTAGCGGGAACACCGGGGAGCTGTTTTTT. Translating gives CSARDLASGNTGELFF.

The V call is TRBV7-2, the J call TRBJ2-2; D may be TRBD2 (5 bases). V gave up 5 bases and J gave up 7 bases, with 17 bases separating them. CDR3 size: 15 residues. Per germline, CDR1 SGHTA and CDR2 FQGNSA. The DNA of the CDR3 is TGTGCCAGCAGCCCATCGGGGTGGGGTAGCGGGGAGCTGTTTTTT. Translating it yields CASSPSGWGSGELFF. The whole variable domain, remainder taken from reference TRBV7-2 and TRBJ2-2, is GAGVSQSPSNKVTEKGKDVELRCDPISGHTALYWYRQSLGQGLEFLIYFQGNSAPDKSGLPSDRFSAERTGGSVSTLTIQRTQQEDSAVYLCASSPSGWGSGELFFGEGSRLTVL.

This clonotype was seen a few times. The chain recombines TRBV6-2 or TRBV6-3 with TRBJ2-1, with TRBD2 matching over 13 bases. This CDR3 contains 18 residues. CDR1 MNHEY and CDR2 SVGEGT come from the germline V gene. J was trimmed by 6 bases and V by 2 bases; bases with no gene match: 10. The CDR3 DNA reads TGTGCCAGCAGTTACCCTCCTAGACTAGCGGGAGGCTCCAATGAGCAGTTCTTC. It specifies CASSYPPRLAGGSNEQFF.

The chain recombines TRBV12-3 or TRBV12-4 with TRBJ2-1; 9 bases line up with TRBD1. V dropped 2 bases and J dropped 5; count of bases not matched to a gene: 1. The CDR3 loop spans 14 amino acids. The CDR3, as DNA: TGTGCCAGCAGTTTAACAGGGGGCCACAATGAGCAGTTCTTC. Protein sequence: CASSLTGGHNEQFF.

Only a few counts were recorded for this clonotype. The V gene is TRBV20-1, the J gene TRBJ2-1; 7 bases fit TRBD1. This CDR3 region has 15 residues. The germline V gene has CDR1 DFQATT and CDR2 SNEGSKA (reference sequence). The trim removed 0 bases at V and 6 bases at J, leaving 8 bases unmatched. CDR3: CSARDPRTGGNEQFF. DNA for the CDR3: TGCAGTGCTAGAGATCCCAGGACAGGCGGCAATGAGCAGTTCTTC.

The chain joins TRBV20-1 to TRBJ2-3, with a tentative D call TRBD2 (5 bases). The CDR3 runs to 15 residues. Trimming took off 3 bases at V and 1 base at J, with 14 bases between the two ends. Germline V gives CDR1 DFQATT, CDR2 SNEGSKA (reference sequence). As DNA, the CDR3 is TGCAGTGCTAGCGAGGAGGACCCCCGCACAGATACGCAGTATTTT. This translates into CSASEEDPRTDTQYF.

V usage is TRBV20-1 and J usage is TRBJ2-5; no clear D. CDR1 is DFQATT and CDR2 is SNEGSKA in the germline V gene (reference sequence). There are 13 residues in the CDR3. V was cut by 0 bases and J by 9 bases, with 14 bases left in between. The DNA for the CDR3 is TGCAGTGCTAGAGAGGAGAGACTTCTCGCCCAGTACTTC. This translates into CSAREERLLAQYF.

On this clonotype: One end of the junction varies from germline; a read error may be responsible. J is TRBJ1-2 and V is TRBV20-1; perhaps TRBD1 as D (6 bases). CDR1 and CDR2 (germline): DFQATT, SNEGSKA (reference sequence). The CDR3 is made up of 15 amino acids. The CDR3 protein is CRASPGQMANYGYTF. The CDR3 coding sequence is TGCAGAGCTAGTCCCGGACAGATGGCTAACTATGGCTACACCTTC.

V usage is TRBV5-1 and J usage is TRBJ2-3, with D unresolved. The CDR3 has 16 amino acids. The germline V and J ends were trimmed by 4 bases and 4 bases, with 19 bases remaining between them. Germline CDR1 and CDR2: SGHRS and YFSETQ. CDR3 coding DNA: TGCGCCAGCAGCCAGGTGGCGGTGGCGGTGGCAGATACGCAGTATTTT. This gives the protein CASSQVAVAVADTQYF.

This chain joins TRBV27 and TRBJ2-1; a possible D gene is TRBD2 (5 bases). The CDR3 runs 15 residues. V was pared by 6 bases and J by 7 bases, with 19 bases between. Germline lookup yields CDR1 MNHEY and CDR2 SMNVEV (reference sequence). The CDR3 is CASSFRGGLKNEQFF. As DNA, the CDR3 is TGTGCCAGCAGCTTCCGTGGCGGACTCAAAAATGAGCAGTTCTTC.

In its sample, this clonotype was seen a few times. The CDR3 DNA sequence: TGTGCCAGCAGTTTACGGGCAAGAGGGTACACTGAAGCTTTCTTT. Protein product: CASSLRARGYTEAFF. The chain has TRBV27 and TRBJ1-1; D unclear. The CDR3 extends over 15 amino acids. Trimming pared 2 bases from V and 3 bases from J, leaving 13 bases between. Germline CDR1 and CDR2: MNHEY and SMNVEV (reference sequence).

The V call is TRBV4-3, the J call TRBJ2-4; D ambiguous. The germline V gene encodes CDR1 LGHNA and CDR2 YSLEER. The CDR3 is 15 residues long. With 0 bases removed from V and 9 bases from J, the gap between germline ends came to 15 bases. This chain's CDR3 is CASSQDRGSLSIQYF. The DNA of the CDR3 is TGCGCCAGCAGCCAAGATCGAGGAAGCTTGAGCATTCAGTACTTC.

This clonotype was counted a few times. CDR3 DNA: TGTGCCACCAGTGGCAGGAGCTCCTACAATGAGCAGTTCTTC. Protein sequence: CATSGRSSYNEQFF. The rearrangement links TRBV24-1 to TRBJ2-1; D unresolved. Trimming removed 5 bases at V and 0 bases at J, with 7 bases between. Germline lookup yields CDR1 KGHDR and CDR2 SFDVKD. The CDR3 is made up of 14 amino acids.

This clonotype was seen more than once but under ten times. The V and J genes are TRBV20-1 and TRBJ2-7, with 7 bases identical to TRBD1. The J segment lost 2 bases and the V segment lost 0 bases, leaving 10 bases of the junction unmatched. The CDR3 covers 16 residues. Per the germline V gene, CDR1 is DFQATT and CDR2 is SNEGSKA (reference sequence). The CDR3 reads CSARDVTGDSAYEQYF. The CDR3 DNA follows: TGCAGTGCTAGAGATGTAACCGGGGACAGTGCCTACGAGCAGTACTTC.

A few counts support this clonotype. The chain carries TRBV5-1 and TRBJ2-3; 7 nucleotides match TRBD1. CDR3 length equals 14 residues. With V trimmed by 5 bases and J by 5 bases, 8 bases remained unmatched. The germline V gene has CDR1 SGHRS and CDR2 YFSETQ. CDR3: CASRYTGAEDTQYF. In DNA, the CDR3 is TGCGCCAGCAGATATACAGGGGCGGAAGATACGCAGTATTTT.

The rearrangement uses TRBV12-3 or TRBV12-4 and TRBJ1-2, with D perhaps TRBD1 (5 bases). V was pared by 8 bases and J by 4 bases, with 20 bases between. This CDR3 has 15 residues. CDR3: CASQQQAGLTYGYTF. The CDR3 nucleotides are TGTGCCAGCCAACAGCAGGCAGGGCTCACCTATGGCTACACCTTC.